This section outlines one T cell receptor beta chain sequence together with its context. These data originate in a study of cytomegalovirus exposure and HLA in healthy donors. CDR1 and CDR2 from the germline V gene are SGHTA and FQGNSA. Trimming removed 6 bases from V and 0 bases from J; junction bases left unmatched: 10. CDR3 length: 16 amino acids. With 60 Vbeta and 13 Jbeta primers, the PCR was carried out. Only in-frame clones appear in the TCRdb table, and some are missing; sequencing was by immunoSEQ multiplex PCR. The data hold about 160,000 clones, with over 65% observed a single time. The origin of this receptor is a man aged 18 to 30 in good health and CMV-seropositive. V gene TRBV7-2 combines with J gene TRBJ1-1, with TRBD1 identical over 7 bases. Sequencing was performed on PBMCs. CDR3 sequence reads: CASRKTGTTMNTEAFF. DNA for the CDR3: TGTGCCAGCAGGAAGACAGGGACAACGATGAACACTGAAGCTTTCTTT.